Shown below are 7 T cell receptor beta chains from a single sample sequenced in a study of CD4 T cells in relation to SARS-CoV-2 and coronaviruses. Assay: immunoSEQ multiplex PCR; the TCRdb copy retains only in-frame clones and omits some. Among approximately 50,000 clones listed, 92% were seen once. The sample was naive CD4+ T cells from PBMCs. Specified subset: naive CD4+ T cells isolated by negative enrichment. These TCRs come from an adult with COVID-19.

In DNA form, the CDR3 reads TGTGCCAGCAGCCCTGACGGACAGGCCGTGAAACTGTTTTTT. Encoded protein: CASSPDGQAVKLFF. The chain is built from TRBV11-2 and TRBJ1-4; 7 bases align to TRBD1. In germline, CDR1 is SGHAT, CDR2 FQNNGV. Trimming removed 5 bases from V and 11 bases from J; junction bases left unmatched: 11. This CDR3 has 14 residues.

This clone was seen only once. The CDR3, as DNA: TGTGCCAGCAGTTACATGGACAGGGGCGCGGTGACCCAGTACTTC. This encodes CASSYMDRGAVTQYF. The J gene is TRBJ2-5, the V gene TRBV6-2 or TRBV6-3, with 9 nucleotides matching TRBD1. The V gene end was trimmed by 2 bases and the J gene end by 7 bases; junction bases not matched to a gene: 8. This CDR3 is 15 amino acids long. The germline V gene has CDR1 MNHEY and CDR2 SVGEGT.

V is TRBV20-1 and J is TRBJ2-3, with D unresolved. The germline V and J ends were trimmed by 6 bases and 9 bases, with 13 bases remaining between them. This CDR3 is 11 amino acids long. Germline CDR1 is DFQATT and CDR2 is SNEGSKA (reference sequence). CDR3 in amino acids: CSATDEGTQYF. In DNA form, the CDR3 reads TGCAGTGCAACCGACGAAGGCACGCAGTATTTT.

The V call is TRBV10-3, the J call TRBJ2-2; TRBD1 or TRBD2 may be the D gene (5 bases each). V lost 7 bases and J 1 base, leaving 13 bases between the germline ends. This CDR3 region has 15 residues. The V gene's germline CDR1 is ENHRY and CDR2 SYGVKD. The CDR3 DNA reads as TGTGCCATCAATAGGGACCGACGGAACACCGGGGAGCTGTTTTTT. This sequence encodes CAINRDRRNTGELFF.

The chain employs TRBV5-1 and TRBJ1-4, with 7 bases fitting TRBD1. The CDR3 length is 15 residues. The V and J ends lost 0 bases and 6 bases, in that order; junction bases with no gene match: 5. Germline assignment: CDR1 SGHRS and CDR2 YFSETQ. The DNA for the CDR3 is TGCGCCAGCAGCTTGGAGCACAGGGGTGATGAAAAACTGTTTTTT. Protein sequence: CASSLEHRGDEKLFF.

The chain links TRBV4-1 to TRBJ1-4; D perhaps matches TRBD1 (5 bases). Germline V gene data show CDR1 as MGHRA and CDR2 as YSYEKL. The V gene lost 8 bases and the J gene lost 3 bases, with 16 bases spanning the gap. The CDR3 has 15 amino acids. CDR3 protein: CASRDTGTANEKLFF. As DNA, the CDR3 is TGCGCCAGCCGAGACACCGGGACGGCTAATGAAAAACTGTTTTTT.

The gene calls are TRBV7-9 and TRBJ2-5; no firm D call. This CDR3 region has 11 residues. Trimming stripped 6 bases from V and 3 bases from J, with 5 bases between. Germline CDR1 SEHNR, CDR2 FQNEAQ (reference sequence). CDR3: CASRAEETQYF. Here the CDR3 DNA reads TGTGCCAGCAGGGCGGAAGAGACCCAGTACTTC.